A single sample gave rise to the 17 T cell receptor beta chains below, sequenced in a study of blood T cell repertoires in COVID-19. Only in-frame clones appear in the TCRdb table, and some are missing; sequencing was by immunoSEQ multiplex PCR. The sample lists approximately 300,000 clones, around 90% occurring once. Specimen: PBMCs or T cells enriched from blood (not recorded which). Source of these receptors: a woman aged 25 to 39 who had recovered from COVID-19.

The V gene is TRBV27, the J gene TRBJ2-1; 9 nucleotides match TRBD2. CDR1 and CDR2 from the germline V gene are MNHEY and SMNVEV (reference sequence). The CDR3 has 15 amino acids. Trimming removed 5 bases from V and 0 bases from J; junction bases left unmatched: 2. The CDR3 region has the DNA TGTGCCAGCAGTCTGCGGGGGGGCTCCTACAATGAGCAGTTCTTC. Protein product: CASSLRGGSYNEQFF.

This clone has a handful of counts. The chain combines TRBV29-1 with TRBJ1-2; possible D gene TRBD1, 6 bases. The CDR3 loop spans 11 amino acids. Per the germline V gene, CDR1 is SQVTM and CDR2 is ANQGSEA. The CDR3 DNA follows: TGCGTCGGGGGGCAGGAACGTGGCTACACCTTC. This codes for CVGGQERGYTF.

J is TRBJ1-1 and V is TRBV30; the D is unclear. V lost 0 bases and J 6 bases, leaving 5 bases between the germline ends. CDR1 is GTSNPN and CDR2 is SVGIG in the germline V gene (reference sequence). The CDR3 consists of 11 residues. CDR3 sequence: CAWSVSAEAFF. CDR3 bases: TGTGCCTGGAGTGTATCAGCTGAAGCTTTCTTT.

The J gene is TRBJ1-1, the V gene TRBV4-2; 9 nucleotides agree with TRBD1. The CDR3 sequence is 16 residues long. V lost 4 bases and J lost 0; bases outside the gene matches: 6. CDR1 is LGHNA, CDR2 YNFKEQ, per germline. CDR3 nucleotides: TGTGCCAGCAGCCCTCGACAGGGGGTAGTGAACACTGAAGCTTTCTTT. Its protein is CASSPRQGVVNTEAFF.

The chain employs TRBV9 and TRBJ1-1, with 10 bases matching TRBD1. Germline V gene data show CDR1 as SGDLS and CDR2 as YYNGEE. This CDR3 comprises 15 residues. The V segment lost 4 bases and the J segment 7 bases; nucleotides outside the gene matches: 10. The CDR3 DNA follows: TGTGCCAGCAGCCACGGGACAGGGGATAGAAATGAAGCTTTCTTT. It yields the protein CASSHGTGDRNEAFF.

The gene calls are TRBV11-2 and TRBJ2-6, with 8 bases aligning to TRBD1. Germline V gene data show CDR1 as SGHAT and CDR2 as FQNNGV. V trimming: 1 base; J trimming: 4 bases; junction bases outside the gene matches: 9. This CDR3 spans 18 amino acids. CDR3: CASSLARTGSLGANVLTF. The CDR3 DNA is TGTGCCAGCAGCTTAGCGAGGACAGGGTCTCTAGGGGCCAACGTCCTGACTTTC.

J is TRBJ2-3 and V is TRBV10-3; D ambiguous. Trimming left V 2 bases short and J 0 bases short, with 9 bases between. The CDR3 contains 15 residues. Germline V gene sequence: CDR1 ENHRY, CDR2 SYGVKD. CDR3: CAISEPGPSTDTQYF. In DNA form, the CDR3 reads TGTGCCATCAGTGAGCCTGGGCCTAGCACAGATACGCAGTATTTT.

This clone appeared a few times. The V call is TRBV5-1, the J call TRBJ2-1; 7 bases align to TRBD2. The trim removed 0 bases at V and 2 bases at J, leaving 8 bases unmatched. The CDR3 contains 17 residues. Germline V gives CDR1 SGHRS, CDR2 YFSETQ. The CDR3 reads CASSLEGLAATYNEQFF. CDR3 DNA: TGCGCCAGCAGCTTGGAGGGTCTAGCGGCGACCTACAATGAGCAGTTCTTC.

The chain employs TRBV6-5 and TRBJ1-2; 9 bases fit TRBD1. Germline loops: CDR1 MNHEY, CDR2 SVGAGI. The CDR3 extends over 15 amino acids. V lost 5 bases to trimming and J lost 8 bases; unmatched junction nucleotides: 12. CDR3 sequence: CASSTAGTGPRGYTF. CDR3 DNA: TGTGCCAGCAGTACCGCCGGGACAGGGCCGCGGGGCTACACCTTC.

J is TRBJ2-3 and V is TRBV5-4, with a weak D call TRBD1 (6 bases). Germline-derived CDR1 and CDR2 are SGHNT and YYREEE (reference sequence). This CDR3 is 15 amino acids long. V was cut by 8 bases and J by 3 bases, with 19 bases left in between. In DNA form, the CDR3 reads TGTGCCAGTAAAACGGGGACACAAACAACAGATACGCAGTATTTT. It encodes CASKTGTQTTDTQYF.

The V and J genes are TRBV10-1 and TRBJ2-3; D is perhaps TRBD1 (6 bases). The CDR3 is 13 amino acids. Trimming removed 8 bases at V and 4 bases at J, with 13 bases between. CDR1 is WNHNN, CDR2 SYGVQD, per germline (reference sequence). In nucleotides, the CDR3 is TGCGCCAGCGGTGCCCGGACAGCAGATACGCAGTATTTT. Amino acids: CASGARTADTQYF.

The chain carries TRBV29-1 and TRBJ2-2, with D perhaps matching TRBD2 (5 bases). V was cut by 6 bases and J by 7 bases, with 12 bases left in between. Germline V gene data show CDR1 as SQVTM and CDR2 as ANQGSEA. The length of the CDR3 is 12 residues. The DNA for the CDR3 is TGCAGCGTCGGAGGACCCGGCGGGGAGCTGTTTTTT. Protein sequence: CSVGGPGGELFF.

This chain connects TRBV3-1 (or the pseudogene TRBV3-2) to TRBJ1-2; D is perhaps TRBD1 (6 bases). V was cut by 1 base and J by 8 bases, with 8 bases left in between. Germline CDR1 is LGHDT and CDR2 is YNNKEL (reference sequence). The CDR3 is 12 amino acids. In DNA form, the CDR3 reads TGTGCCAGCAGCCAAGGGGGGCGCGGCTACACCTTC. Protein: CASSQGGRGYTF.

The CDR3 sequence is CAWSGTGVYEQYF. In DNA form, the CDR3 reads TGTGCCTGGTCCGGGACAGGGGTCTACGAGCAGTACTTC. The chain recombines TRBV30 with TRBJ2-7; 10 nucleotides line up with TRBD1. The CDR3 covers 13 residues. The V and J ends lost 5 bases and 3 bases, in that order; junction bases with no gene match: 4. Germline V gives CDR1 GTSNPN, CDR2 SVGIG (reference sequence). Using reference TRBV30 and TRBJ2-7 for the parts outside the CDR3, the full variable domain is SQTIHQWPATLVQPVGSPLSLECTVEGTSNPNLYWYRQAAGRGLQLLFYSVGIGQISSEVPQNLSASRPQDRQFILSSKKLLLSDSGFYLCAWSGTGVYEQYFGPGTRLTVT.

The CDR3 DNA follows: TGTGCCAGCAGACATAGCGGGGGGAACAATGAGCAGTTCTTC. Translation: CASRHSGGNNEQFF. V is TRBV7-2 and J is TRBJ2-1; TRBD2 matches at 10 bases. This CDR3 region has 14 residues. V shed 6 bases and J 5 bases; nucleotides not matched to a gene: 4. Germline V gene lookup returns CDR1 SGHTA and CDR2 FQGNSA.

The chain employs TRBV6-5 and TRBJ1-2, with D perhaps TRBD1 (5 bases). Trimming cost V 6 bases and J 3 bases, with 11 bases left between them. Germline assignment: CDR1 MNHEY and CDR2 SVGAGI. CDR3 size: 13 residues. This CDR3 is CASRPTRDYGYTF. The CDR3 DNA reads as TGTGCCAGCAGACCGACCAGGGACTATGGCTACACCTTC.

This sequence joins TRBV7-9 and TRBJ1-2; D uncertain. Germline CDR1 reads SEHNR; CDR2 reads FQNEAQ (reference sequence). V lost 0 bases and J 8 bases, leaving 16 bases between the germline ends. The CDR3 extends over 15 amino acids. The CDR3 here is CASSLAFSPEGGYTF. As DNA, the CDR3 is TGTGCCAGCAGCTTAGCGTTCTCTCCCGAGGGAGGCTACACCTTC.